Given below is one T cell receptor (beta chain) in context. TCRdb's copy holds only in-frame clones and misses some; the assay was immunoSEQ multiplex PCR. The sample holds around 40,000 clones; around 83% are singletons and the top ten take approximately 15%. This entry comes from a study of blood T cell repertoires in COVID-19. Study details: The United States, Italy and Spain supplied acute and convalescent COVID-19 samples.

The CDR3 loop spans 12 amino acids. Per germline, CDR1 SGDLS and CDR2 YYNGEE. V lost 6 bases and J lost 7, with 13 bases in between. The TCR sequence derives from a human donor in a cohort sampled during active COVID-19. The source material was peripheral blood. V is TRBV9 and J is TRBJ1-2; D not resolved. The chain's CDR3 is CASTSRGSGYTF. As DNA, the CDR3 is TGTGCCAGCACCAGCCGGGGTAGTGGCTACACCTTC.